This TCR beta chain was obtained from a study of blood T cell repertoires in COVID-19. In the study overall: The United States, Italy and Spain provided the acute and convalescent COVID-19 samples.

Source study methods: Amplification of reference gene primers provided the estimated nucleated cell counts. Assay: immunoSEQ multiplex PCR; the TCRdb copy retains only in-frame clones and omits some. That table is the source of V, J and clone size, and D and trimming were worked out from the DNA. The table has fewer than 25,000 clones, 85% to 95% seen once. This CDR3 is built from 14 residues. The junction had 1 base not matched to a gene; V was cut back by 6 bases and J by 0 bases. The germline V gene has CDR1 SEHNR and CDR2 FQNEAQ (reference sequence). Specimen: peripheral blood. This clonotype was sampled from a human donor in a cohort sampled during active COVID-19. The chain uses TRBV7-9 and TRBJ2-1; 8 nucleotides line up with TRBD1. The chain's CDR3 is CASRDRDSYNEQFF. The CDR3 DNA is TGTGCCAGCAGGGACAGGGACTCCTACAATGAGCAGTTCTTC.